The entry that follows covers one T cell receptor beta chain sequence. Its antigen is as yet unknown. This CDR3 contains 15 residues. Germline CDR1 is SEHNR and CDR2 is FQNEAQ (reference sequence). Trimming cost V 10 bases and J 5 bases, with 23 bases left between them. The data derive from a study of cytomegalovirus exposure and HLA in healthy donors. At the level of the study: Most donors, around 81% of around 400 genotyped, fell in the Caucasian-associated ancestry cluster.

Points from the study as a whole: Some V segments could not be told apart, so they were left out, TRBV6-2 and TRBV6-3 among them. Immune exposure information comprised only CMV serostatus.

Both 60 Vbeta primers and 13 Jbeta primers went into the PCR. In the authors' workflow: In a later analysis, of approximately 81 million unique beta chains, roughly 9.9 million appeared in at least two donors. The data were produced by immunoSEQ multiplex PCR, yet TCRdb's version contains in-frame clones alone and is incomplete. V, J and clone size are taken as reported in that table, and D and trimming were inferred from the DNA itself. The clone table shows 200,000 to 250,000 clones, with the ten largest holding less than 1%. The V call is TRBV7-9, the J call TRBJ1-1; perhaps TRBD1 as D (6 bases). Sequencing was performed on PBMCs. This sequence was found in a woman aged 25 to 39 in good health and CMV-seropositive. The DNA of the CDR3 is TGTGCCATCTCGACAGGTTTGAGGACGGGGACTGAAGCTTTCTTT. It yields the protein CAISTGLRTGTEAFF. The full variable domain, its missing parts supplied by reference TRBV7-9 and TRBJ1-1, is DTGVSQNPRHKITKRGQNVTFRCDPISEHNRLYWYRQTLGQGPEFLTYFQNEAQLEKSRLLSDRFSAERPKGSFSTLEIQRTEQGDSAMYLCAISTGLRTGTEAFFGQGTRLTVV.